A single sample gave rise to the 21 T cell receptor beta chains below, sequenced in a study of blood T cells in healthy people across ages (dated by TCRdb to 2014 to 2015). Receptors were amplified or captured by 5' RACE. TCRdb names Illumina HiSeq 2500 as the instrument used. A second PCR of roughly 6 to 11 cycles was run with a J-beta primer mix and a sample-barcoded 5' primer. The raw public data were reprocessed by TCRdb itself: fastp quality trimming at Q25, MiXCR clonotype calling, in-frame beta chains only. Entries are consolidated by CDR3 protein sequence, retaining the most common genes and DNA. This sample has 650,000 or so distinct CDR3 sequences in its table, and about 51% of those were observed once. In total, the top ten clones hold roughly 14% of the sample. The sample taken for sequencing was blood. The receptors shown here come from a woman older than 75 in good health.

The rearrangement links TRBV15 to TRBJ2-1, with D tentatively TRBD2 (6 bases). This CDR3 is built from 14 residues. Per the germline V gene, CDR1 is LNHNV and CDR2 is YYDKDF (reference sequence). V was cut by 3 bases and J by 8 bases, with 14 bases left in between. The CDR3 DNA reads TGTGCCACCAGCAGGAAGGGACTGGTTTATGAGCAGTTCTTC. Amino acids: CATSRKGLVYEQFF.

The chain uses TRBV24-1 and TRBJ2-3; D not resolved. V lost 1 base and J lost 6, with 13 bases in between. The CDR3 runs to 15 residues. Per the germline V gene, CDR1 is KGHDR and CDR2 is SFDVKD. The CDR3: CATSDLGFLGDTQYF. CDR3 sequence (DNA): TGTGCCACCAGTGATTTAGGTTTCCTCGGCGATACGCAGTATTTT.

The V call is TRBV6-5, the J call TRBJ2-4; 9 nucleotides agree with TRBD1. The closer fit of TRBJ2-7 to the DNA end suggests the J call may be wrong. CDR1 and CDR2 from the germline V gene are MNHEY and SVGAGI. The CDR3 loop spans 15 amino acids. CDR3 in amino acids: CASRKQGALSYEQYF. The CDR3 DNA is TGTGCCAGCAGAAAACAGGGGGCCCTCTCCTACGAGCAGTACTTC.

The chain uses TRBV10-3 and TRBJ2-4; D may be TRBD1 (6 bases). The better agreement between TRBJ2-7 and the DNA end casts doubt on the J call. The CDR3 runs to 12 residues. Germline CDR1 is ENHRY and CDR2 is SYGVKD. The CDR3 loop is CAIRDTSYEQYF. The CDR3 nucleotides are TGTGCCATAAGGGACACGTCCTACGAGCAGTACTTC.

In this sample, this clonotype turned up a few times. The chain employs TRBV9 and TRBJ1-1, with 11 positions matching TRBD1. The CDR3 runs to 15 residues. Looked up from germline, CDR1 is SGDLS and CDR2 is YYNGEE. The junction had 2 bases not matched to a gene; V was cut back by 0 bases and J by 4 bases. For the CDR3, the DNA is TGTGCCAGCAGCGTAGAAGGGACAGGGGGCACTGAAGCTTTCTTT. It translates to CASSVEGTGGTEAFF.

Comments on this clonotype: The junction differs from germline at one of its ends, possibly a read error. The chain combines TRBV3-1 with TRBJ1-2, with TRBD1 as a possible D gene (5 bases). This CDR3 contains 15 residues. Germline V gene sequence: CDR1 LGHDT, CDR2 YNNKEL (reference sequence). The CDR3: CASSLSSGGNYGYTF. DNA of the CDR3: TGTGCCAGCAGCCTTTCTTCCGGGGGGAACTATGGCTATACCTTC.

The V and J genes are TRBV20-1 and TRBJ1-1; no reliable D call. Germline V gives CDR1 DFQATT, CDR2 SNEGSKA (reference sequence). The CDR3 loop spans 14 amino acids. Trimming stripped 5 bases from V and 3 bases from J, with 16 bases between. The CDR3 DNA follows: TGCAGTGCTCTCCCAAGTGTCGCATACACTGAAGCTTTCTTT. Its translation: CSALPSVAYTEAFF.

The chain employs TRBV3-1 and TRBJ2-1, with TRBD1 matching 7 bases. The germline V gene has CDR1 LGHDT and CDR2 YNNKEL (reference sequence). The CDR3 runs 15 residues. With V trimmed by 4 bases and J by 1 base, 4 bases remained unmatched. Here the CDR3 DNA reads TGTGCCAGCAGCCGACGACAGGGTTCCTACAATGAGCAGTTCTTC. As protein: CASSRRQGSYNEQFF.

This clonotype has just one count. A clone one base away is much larger, so this may be a read error. The chain has TRBV19 and TRBJ2-3; perhaps TRBD2 as D (6 bases). The CDR3 totals 16 residues. Germline values: CDR1 LNHDA, CDR2 SQIVND (reference sequence). CDR3 residues: CASSINRRTSTDTRYF. CDR3 nucleotide sequence: TGTGCCAGTAGTATAAACAGGCGTACTAGCACAGATACGCGGTATTTT.

This chain uses TRBV20-1 with TRBJ2-3, with D uncertain. The CDR3 runs 13 residues. The germline CDR1 and CDR2 sequences are DFQATT and SNEGSKA (reference sequence). The V and J ends lost 6 bases and 0 bases respectively, with 10 bases between them. The CDR3: CSALDGSTDTQYF. In nucleotides, the CDR3 is TGCAGTGCCCTCGACGGCAGCACAGATACGCAGTATTTT.

With regard to this clonotype: As the CDR3 is not closed by the conserved phenylalanine or tryptophan, this likely results from a read error. The chain links TRBV3-1 to TRBJ2-7; D possibly matches TRBD1 or TRBD2 (5 bases each). Germline CDR1 reads LGHDT; CDR2 reads YNNKEL (reference sequence). The length of the CDR3 is 13 residues. The DNA of the CDR3 is TGTGCATCTTCGGGGACGGCGACCTACGAGCAGTACATC. Residues: CASSGTATYEQYI.

This chain links TRBV7-9 with TRBJ2-7; the match to TRBD1 covers 7 bases. The CDR3 sequence is 15 residues long. Germline-derived CDR1 and CDR2 are SEHNR and FQNEAQ (reference sequence). Unmatched junction bases numbered 16, after V lost 5 bases and J lost 9 bases. CDR3 DNA: TGTGCCAGCAGCCCCCGGACAGGTTCTTACGATTGGCAGTACTTC. This sequence encodes CASSPRTGSYDWQYF.

This clonotype was found a few times. The rearrangement uses TRBV9 and TRBJ2-6; no reliable D call. Germline V gene lookup returns CDR1 SGDLS and CDR2 YYNGEE. V gave up 3 bases and J gave up 2 bases, with 21 bases separating them. The CDR3 covers 19 residues. CDR3 sequence (DNA): TGTGCCAGCAGCGCCGATATAAGAGGTGTCGACGCTGGGGCCAACGTCCTGACTTTC. It yields the protein CASSADIRGVDAGANVLTF.

Many counts were recorded for this clonotype. The chain couples TRBV12-3 or TRBV12-4 to TRBJ2-1; possibly TRBD1 or TRBD2 for D (5 bases each). Trimming shortened V by 3 bases and J by 4 bases, and 13 bases separated the two germline ends. The CDR3 covers 15 residues. The DNA of the CDR3 is TGTGCCAGCAGTTTGGGGGAGATGGGTTACAATGAGCAGTTCTTC. It translates to CASSLGEMGYNEQFF.

V usage is TRBV4-1 and J usage is TRBJ1-5, with D hard to call. V was shortened by 1 base and J by 1 base, with 8 bases between the two germline ends. Germline V CDR1 and CDR2: MGHRA, YSYEKL. The CDR3 consists of 15 residues. CDR3 in amino acids: CASSQGERSNQPQHF. CDR3 DNA sequence: TGCGCCAGCAGCCAAGGGGAGAGGAGCAATCAGCCCCAGCATTTT.

This clonotype was counted many times. The rearrangement links TRBV2 to TRBJ2-5; 7 bases are shared with TRBD2. CDR3 length equals 12 residues. Germline V gene lookup returns CDR1 SNHLY and CDR2 FYNNEI. After removal of 6 bases from V and 10 bases from J, the junction contained 8 bases not matched to a gene. The CDR3 DNA reads TGTGCCAGCAGGGTAGCGGGTTTAGTCCAGTACTTC. This gives the protein CASRVAGLVQYF.

This clonotype was observed a handful of times. The chain carries TRBV27 and TRBJ2-5; D is perhaps TRBD2 (6 bases). Between the trimmed V and J ends, which lost 5 bases and 5 bases, there was a span of 15 bases. The CDR3 extends over 14 amino acids. Germline-derived CDR1 and CDR2 are MNHEY and SMNVEV (reference sequence). The CDR3 DNA sequence: TGTGCCAGCAGTCGGGACTTCCCGGGGGAGACCCAGTACTTC. It translates to CASSRDFPGETQYF.

The chain recombines TRBV12-3 or TRBV12-4 with TRBJ1-2; 7 bases align to TRBD1. The CDR3 has 13 residues. Trimming cost V 6 bases and J 7 bases; bases outside gene matches: 8. The CDR3: CASRNTGVGGYTF. In nucleotides, the CDR3 is TGTGCCAGCAGAAACACAGGGGTCGGTGGCTACACCTTC.

The chain employs TRBV4-3 and TRBJ2-4; no clear D. Trimming stripped 1 base from V and 5 bases from J, with 6 bases between. The V gene's germline CDR1 is LGHNA and CDR2 YSLEER. There are 13 residues in the CDR3. The CDR3 DNA reads TGCGCCAGCAGCCAAGGTTTCCAAAACATTCAGTACTTC. Translated: CASSQGFQNIQYF.

This clonotype was counted ten times or more. V and J are TRBV7-2 and TRBJ2-3, with TRBD2 identical over 10 bases. CDR3 length equals 16 residues. The germline V gene encodes CDR1 SGHTA and CDR2 FQGNSA. With V trimmed by 5 bases and J by 5 bases, 10 bases remained unmatched. CDR3 nucleotide sequence: TGTGCCAGCAGCCCCCCCCCCGCTAGCGGGAGAGATACGCAGTATTTT. As protein: CASSPPPASGRDTQYF.

The genes are TRBV12-3 or TRBV12-4 and TRBJ2-4; 8 nucleotides line up with TRBD1. The J call may be incorrect, as the DNA end agrees better with TRBJ2-7. This CDR3 has 14 amino acids. The chain's CDR3 is CASRGPGQVHEQYF. CDR3 coding DNA: TGTGCCAGCAGGGGACCGGGACAGGTCCACGAGCAGTACTTC.